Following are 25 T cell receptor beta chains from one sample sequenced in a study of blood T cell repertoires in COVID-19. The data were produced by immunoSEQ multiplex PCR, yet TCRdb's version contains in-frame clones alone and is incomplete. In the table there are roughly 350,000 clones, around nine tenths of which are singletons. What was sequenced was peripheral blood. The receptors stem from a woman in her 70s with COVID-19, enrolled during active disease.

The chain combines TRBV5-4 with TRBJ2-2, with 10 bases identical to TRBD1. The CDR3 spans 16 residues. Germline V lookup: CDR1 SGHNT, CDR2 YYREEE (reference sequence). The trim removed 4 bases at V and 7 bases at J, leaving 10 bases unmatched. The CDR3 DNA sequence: TGTGCCAGCAGCCTGGACAGGGGGAGCCTCGGCGGGGAGCTGTTTTTT. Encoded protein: CASSLDRGSLGGELFF.

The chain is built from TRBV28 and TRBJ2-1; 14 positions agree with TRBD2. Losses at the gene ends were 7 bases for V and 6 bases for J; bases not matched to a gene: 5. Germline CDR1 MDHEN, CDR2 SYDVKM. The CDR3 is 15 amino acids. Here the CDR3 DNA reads TGTGCCAGCACCCTGGGACTAGCGGGAGTCAATGAGCAGTTCTTC. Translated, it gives CASTLGLAGVNEQFF.

The CDR3 sequence: CASSSGTGYEQYF. CDR3 bases: TGTGCCAGCTCGTCCGGGACAGGCTACGAGCAGTACTTC. J is TRBJ2-7 and V is TRBV18; 8 bases are a match to TRBD1. The CDR3 runs to 13 residues. Trimming cost V 6 bases and J 3 bases; bases outside gene matches: 4. Germline values: CDR1 KGHSH, CDR2 LQKENI.

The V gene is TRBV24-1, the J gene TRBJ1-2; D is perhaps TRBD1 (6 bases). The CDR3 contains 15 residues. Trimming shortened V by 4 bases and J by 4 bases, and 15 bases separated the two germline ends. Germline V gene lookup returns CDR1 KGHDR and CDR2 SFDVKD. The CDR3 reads CATSEPTGFGYGYTF. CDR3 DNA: TGTGCCACCAGTGAGCCGACAGGTTTCGGCTATGGCTACACCTTC.

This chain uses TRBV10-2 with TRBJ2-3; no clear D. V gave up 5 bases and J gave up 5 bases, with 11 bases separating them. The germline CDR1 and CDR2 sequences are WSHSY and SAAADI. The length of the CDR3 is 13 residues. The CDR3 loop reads CASSLQTGDTQYF. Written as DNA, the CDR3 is TGCGCCAGCAGTCTTCAAACGGGAGATACGCAGTATTTT.

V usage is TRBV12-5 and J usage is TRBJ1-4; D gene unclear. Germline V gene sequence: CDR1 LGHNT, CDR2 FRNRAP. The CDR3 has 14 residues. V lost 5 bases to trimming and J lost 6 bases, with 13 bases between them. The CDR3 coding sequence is TGTGCTAGTGGTGAAGGAGGGTTATATGAAAAACTGTTTTTT. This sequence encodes CASGEGGLYEKLFF.

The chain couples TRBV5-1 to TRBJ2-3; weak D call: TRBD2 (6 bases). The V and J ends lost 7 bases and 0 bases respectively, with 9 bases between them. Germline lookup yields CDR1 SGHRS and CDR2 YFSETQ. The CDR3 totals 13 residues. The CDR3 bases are TGCGCCAGCCGACTAGTCAGCACAGATACGCAGTATTTT. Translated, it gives CASRLVSTDTQYF. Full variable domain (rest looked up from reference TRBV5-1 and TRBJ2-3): KAGVTQTPRYLIKTRGQQVTLSCSPISGHRSVSWYQQTPGQGLQFLFEYFSETQRNKGNFPGRFSGRQFSNSRSEMNVSTLELGDSALYLCASRLVSTDTQYFGPGTRLTVL.

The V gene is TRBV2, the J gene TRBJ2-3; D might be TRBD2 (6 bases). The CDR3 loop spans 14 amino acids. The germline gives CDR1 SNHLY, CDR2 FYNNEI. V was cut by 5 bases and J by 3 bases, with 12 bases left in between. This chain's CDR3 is CASSLSGHTDTQYF. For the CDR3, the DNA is TGTGCCAGCAGTCTTAGCGGCCATACAGATACGCAGTATTTT.

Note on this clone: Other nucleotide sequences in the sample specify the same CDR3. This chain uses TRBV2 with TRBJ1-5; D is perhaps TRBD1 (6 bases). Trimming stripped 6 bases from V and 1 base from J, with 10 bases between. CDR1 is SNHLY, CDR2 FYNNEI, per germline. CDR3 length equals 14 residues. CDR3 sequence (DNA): TGTGCCAGCAGCCTACAGGGAAGCAATCAGCCCCAGCATTTT. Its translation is CASSLQGSNQPQHF.

Written as DNA, the CDR3 is TGTGCCAGCAGTTACGATAGACAGGGGTGGATCGAGCAGTACTTC. Its protein is CASSYDRQGWIEQYF. The chain couples TRBV2 to TRBJ2-7, with TRBD1 identical over 8 bases. Germline CDR1 reads SNHLY; CDR2 reads FYNNEI. There are 15 residues in the CDR3. With V trimmed by 5 bases and J by 6 bases, 12 bases remained unmatched.

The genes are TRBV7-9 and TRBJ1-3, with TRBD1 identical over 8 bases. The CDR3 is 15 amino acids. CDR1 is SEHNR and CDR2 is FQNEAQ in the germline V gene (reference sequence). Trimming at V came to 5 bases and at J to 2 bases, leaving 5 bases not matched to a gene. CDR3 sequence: CASSPPGGPGNTIYF. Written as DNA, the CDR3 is TGTGCCAGCAGCCCGCCAGGGGGCCCTGGAAACACCATATATTTT.

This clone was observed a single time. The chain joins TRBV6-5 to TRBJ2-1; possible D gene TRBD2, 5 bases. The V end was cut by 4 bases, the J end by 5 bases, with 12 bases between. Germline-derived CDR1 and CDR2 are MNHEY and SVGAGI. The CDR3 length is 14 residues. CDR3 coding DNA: TGTGCCAGCAGTTCGTCCGGGGTCCACAATGAGCAGTTCTTC. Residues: CASSSSGVHNEQFF.

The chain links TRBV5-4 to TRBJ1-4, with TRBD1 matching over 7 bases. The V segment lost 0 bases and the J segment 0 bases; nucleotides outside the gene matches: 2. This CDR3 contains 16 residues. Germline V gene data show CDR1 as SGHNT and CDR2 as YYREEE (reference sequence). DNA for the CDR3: TGTGCCAGCAGCTTGGGAGGGGGCTCAACTAATGAAAAACTGTTTTTT. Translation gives CASSLGGGSTNEKLFF. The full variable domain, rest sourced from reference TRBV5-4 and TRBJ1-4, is ETGVTQSPTHLIKTRGQQVTLRCSSQSGHNTVSWYQQALGQGPQFIFQYYREEENGRGNFPPRFSGLQFPNYSSELNVNALELDDSALYLCASSLGGGSTNEKLFFGSGTQLSVL.

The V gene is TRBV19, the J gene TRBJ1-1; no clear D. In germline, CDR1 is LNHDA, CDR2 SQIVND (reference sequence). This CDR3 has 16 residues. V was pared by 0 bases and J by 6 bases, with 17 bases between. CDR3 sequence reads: CASSIDGSWGRAEAFF. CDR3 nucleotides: TGTGCCAGTAGTATAGATGGGAGCTGGGGAAGAGCTGAAGCTTTCTTT.

For the CDR3, the DNA is TGTGCCAGTAGTATAGACAATAACTATGGCTACACCTTC. Its protein is CASSIDNNYGYTF. The rearrangement links TRBV19 to TRBJ1-2; D unclear. The CDR3 contains 13 residues. The germline V and J ends were trimmed by 0 bases and 1 base, with 3 bases remaining between them. Per germline, CDR1 LNHDA and CDR2 SQIVND (reference sequence).

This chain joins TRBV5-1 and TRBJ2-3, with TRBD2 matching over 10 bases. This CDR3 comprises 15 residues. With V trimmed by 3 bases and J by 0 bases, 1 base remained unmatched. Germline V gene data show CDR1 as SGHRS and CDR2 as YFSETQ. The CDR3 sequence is CASSSTSGSTDTQYF. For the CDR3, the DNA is TGCGCCAGCAGCTCGACTAGCGGGAGCACAGATACGCAGTATTTT. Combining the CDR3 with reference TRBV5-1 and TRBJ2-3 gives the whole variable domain KAGVTQTPRYLIKTRGQQVTLSCSPISGHRSVSWYQQTPGQGLQFLFEYFSETQRNKGNFPGRFSGRQFSNSRSEMNVSTLELGDSALYLCASSSTSGSTDTQYFGPGTRLTVL.

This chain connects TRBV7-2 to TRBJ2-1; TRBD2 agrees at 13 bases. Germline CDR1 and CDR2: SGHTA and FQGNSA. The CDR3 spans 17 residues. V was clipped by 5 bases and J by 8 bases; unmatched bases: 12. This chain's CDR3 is CASSTRLAGGQGYEQFF. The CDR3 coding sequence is TGTGCCAGCAGCACCCGACTAGCGGGGGGCCAAGGGTATGAGCAGTTCTTC.

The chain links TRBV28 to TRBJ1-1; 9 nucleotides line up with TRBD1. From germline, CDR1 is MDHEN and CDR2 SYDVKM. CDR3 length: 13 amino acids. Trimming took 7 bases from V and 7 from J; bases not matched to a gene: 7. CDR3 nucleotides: TGTGCCAGCACCCCTACAGGGGGCGGTGAAGCTTTCTTT. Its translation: CASTPTGGGEAFF.

DNA for the CDR3: TGTGCCAGCACAACGGGACAGGTCTACGAGCAGTACTTC. Residues: CASTTGQVYEQYF. The chain couples TRBV6-6 to TRBJ2-7; 8 nucleotides align to TRBD1. Germline V gene lookup returns CDR1 MNHNY and CDR2 SVGAGI (reference sequence). The CDR3 is made up of 13 amino acids. The J segment lost 3 bases and the V segment lost 7 bases, leaving 5 bases of the junction unmatched.

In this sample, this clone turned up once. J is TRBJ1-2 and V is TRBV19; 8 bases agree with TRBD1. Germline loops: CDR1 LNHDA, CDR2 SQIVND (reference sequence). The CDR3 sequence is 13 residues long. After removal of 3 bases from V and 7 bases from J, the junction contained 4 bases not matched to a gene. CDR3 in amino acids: CASSIGQGIGYTF. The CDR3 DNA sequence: TGTGCCAGTAGTATCGGACAGGGAATTGGCTACACCTTC.

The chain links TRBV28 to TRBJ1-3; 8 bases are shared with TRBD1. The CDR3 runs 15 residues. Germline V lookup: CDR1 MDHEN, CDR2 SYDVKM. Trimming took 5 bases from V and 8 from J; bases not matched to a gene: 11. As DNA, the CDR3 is TGTGCCAGCAGTCTCTCGGACAGGGAAGGGGACACCATATATTTT. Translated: CASSLSDREGDTIYF.

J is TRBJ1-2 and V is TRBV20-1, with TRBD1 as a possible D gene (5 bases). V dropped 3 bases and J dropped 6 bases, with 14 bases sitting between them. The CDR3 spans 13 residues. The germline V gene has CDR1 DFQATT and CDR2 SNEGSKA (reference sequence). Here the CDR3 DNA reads TGCAGTGCTAGTCTATCAGGGAGGGATGGCTACACCTTC. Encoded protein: CSASLSGRDGYTF.

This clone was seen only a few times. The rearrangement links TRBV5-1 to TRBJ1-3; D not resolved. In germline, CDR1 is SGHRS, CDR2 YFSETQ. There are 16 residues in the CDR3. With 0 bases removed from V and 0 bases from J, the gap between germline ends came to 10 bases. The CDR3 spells CASSLDEGRSGNTIYF. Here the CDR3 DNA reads TGCGCCAGCAGCTTGGATGAGGGCCGCTCTGGAAACACCATATATTTT.

The CDR3, as DNA: TGTGCAAGTCGCTTAGCCCTCCCCTCTTTGCGGGGGGCCCTGAGCTCCTACAATGAGCAGTTCTTC. As protein: CASRLALPSLRGALSSYNEQFF. This chain links TRBV12-2 with TRBJ2-1; whether TRBD2, the table's D call, matches the DNA was not checked. TRBV12-2 is tagged as a pseudogene. The CDR3 runs 22 residues.

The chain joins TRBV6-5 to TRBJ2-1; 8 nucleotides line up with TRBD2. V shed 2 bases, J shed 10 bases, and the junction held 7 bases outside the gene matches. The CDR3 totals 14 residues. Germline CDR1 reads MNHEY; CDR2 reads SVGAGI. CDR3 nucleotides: TGTGCCAGCAGTTACACCGGGCTAGCGGGCGAGCAGTTCTTC. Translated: CASSYTGLAGEQFF.